This TCR beta chain was documented in a study of T cells after yellow fever vaccination. General study points: Post-booster reappearance was seen for most primary-vaccination clones (around 96% CD4, about 88% CD8). Abundant clonotypes from the bulk population could get into FACS-sorted repertoires as contaminants. Of the clonotypes, a small share occurred in both CD4 and CD8 compartments.

V was pared by 3 bases and J by 7 bases, with 8 bases of the junction left unmatched. CDR3 length: 16 residues. Germline V gene lookup returns CDR1 KGHDR and CDR2 SFDVKD. A 5'RACE template-switching step, the method used to make TCR cDNA, added a universal primer site and UMIs. Each CDR3 protein is one row after TCRdb ran MiXCR on the 5' RACE reads. The sample contains 500,000 to 650,000 distinct CDR3 sequences, roughly 12% of which appear only once. Regarding this clonotype: What it recognizes is unknown.

The source material was PBMCs, sampled on the day of the yellow fever booster vaccination. This rearrangement joins TRBV24-1 to TRBJ2-2; 9 bases are shared with TRBD1. The TCR sequence derives from a man younger than 45 who received the YFV17D yellow fever vaccine. CDR3 nucleotides: TGTGCCACCAGTGATCTAAGGACAGGGGTGAACGGGGAGCTGTTTTTT. It translates to CATSDLRTGVNGELFF.